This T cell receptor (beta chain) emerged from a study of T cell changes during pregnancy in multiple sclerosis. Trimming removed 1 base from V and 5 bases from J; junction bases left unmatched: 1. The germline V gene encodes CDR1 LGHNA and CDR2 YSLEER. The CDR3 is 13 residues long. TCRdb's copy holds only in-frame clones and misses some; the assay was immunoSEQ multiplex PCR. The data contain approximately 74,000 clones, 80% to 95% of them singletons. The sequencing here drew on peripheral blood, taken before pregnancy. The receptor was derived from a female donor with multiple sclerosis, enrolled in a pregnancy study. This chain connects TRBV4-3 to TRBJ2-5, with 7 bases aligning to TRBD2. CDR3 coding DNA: TGCGCCAGCAGCCAAGCGCGGGGGGAGACCCAGTACTTC. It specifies CASSQARGETQYF.